This T cell receptor beta chain originates from a study of blood T cells in healthy people across ages. The authors ran a second PCR of roughly 7 to 11 cycles using a sample-barcoded 5' primer and a J-beta primer mix. MiXCR, run by TCRdb on the 5' RACE reads, gives a single entry per CDR3 protein. This sample has about 930,000 distinct CDR3 sequences, with about 29% found just once. Trimming removed 0 bases from V and 3 bases from J, with 13 bases in between. This CDR3 contains 15 residues. Per germline, CDR1 SGHRS and CDR2 YFSETQ. Study conclusions and caveats: From one million sequenced T cells, diversity estimates were lower bounds.

This clonotype was counted ten times or more. Its antigen is currently unknown. This sample also belongs to another study, concerning T cells of mothers and their children.

This receptor was obtained from a woman in her 40s in good health. Sequenced input: blood. V usage is TRBV5-1 and J usage is TRBJ2-7; D is possibly TRBD2 (5 bases). The CDR3 DNA reads as TGCGCCAGCAGCTTGGAATCGGGGTCTGGCTACGAGCAGTACTTC. Its translation is CASSLESGSGYEQYF.